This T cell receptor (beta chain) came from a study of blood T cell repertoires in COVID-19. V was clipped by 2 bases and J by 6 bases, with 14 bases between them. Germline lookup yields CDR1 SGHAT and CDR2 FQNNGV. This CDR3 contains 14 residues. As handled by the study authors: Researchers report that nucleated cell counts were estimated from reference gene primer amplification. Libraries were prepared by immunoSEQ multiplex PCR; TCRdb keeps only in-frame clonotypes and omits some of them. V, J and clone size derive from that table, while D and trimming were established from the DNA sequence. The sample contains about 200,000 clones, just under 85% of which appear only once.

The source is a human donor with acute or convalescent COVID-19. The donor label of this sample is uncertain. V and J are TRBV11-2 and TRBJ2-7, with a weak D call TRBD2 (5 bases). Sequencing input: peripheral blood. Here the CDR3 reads CASSLSGLLSEQYF. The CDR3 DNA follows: TGTGCCAGCAGCTTAAGCGGACTCCTCTCCGAGCAGTACTTC.